Each of the 3 T cell receptor beta chains below was sequenced from the same sample in a study of blood T cell repertoires in COVID-19. Libraries were prepared by immunoSEQ multiplex PCR; TCRdb keeps only in-frame clonotypes and omits some of them. The data show around 210,000 clones, about 86% seen once. Sequencing used peripheral blood. These receptors all come from a woman aged 70 to 79 with acute or convalescent COVID-19.

This chain connects TRBV6-5 to TRBJ1-1; a possible D gene is TRBD1 (6 bases). The CDR3 consists of 14 residues. The V end lost 7 bases, the J end lost 4 bases, and 16 bases lay between the germline ends. Germline-derived CDR1 and CDR2 are MNHEY and SVGAGI. CDR3 sequence (DNA): TGTGCCAGCATTCGACGGGGGGCGCGCACTGAAGCTTTCTTT. Encoded protein: CASIRRGARTEAFF.

The rearrangement links TRBV18 to TRBJ2-2; perhaps TRBD2 as D (6 bases). Germline CDR1 and CDR2: KGHSH and LQKENI. V lost 2 bases, J lost 10 bases, and 14 bases lay in between. This CDR3 has 14 residues. The DNA of the CDR3 is TGTGCCAGCTCACCATTACGCAGGGAGGCGGAGCTGTTTTTT. Translation: CASSPLRREAELFF.

The chain links TRBV12-5 to TRBJ1-5; a weak D match, TRBD1 (5 bases). With 4 bases removed from V and 1 base from J, the gap between germline ends came to 8 bases. CDR3 size: 14 residues. Germline V CDR1 and CDR2: LGHNT, FRNRAP. CDR3 DNA sequence: TGTGCTAGTGGTTGGGGGGTCAGCAATCAGCCCCAGCATTTT. Translation: CASGWGVSNQPQHF.